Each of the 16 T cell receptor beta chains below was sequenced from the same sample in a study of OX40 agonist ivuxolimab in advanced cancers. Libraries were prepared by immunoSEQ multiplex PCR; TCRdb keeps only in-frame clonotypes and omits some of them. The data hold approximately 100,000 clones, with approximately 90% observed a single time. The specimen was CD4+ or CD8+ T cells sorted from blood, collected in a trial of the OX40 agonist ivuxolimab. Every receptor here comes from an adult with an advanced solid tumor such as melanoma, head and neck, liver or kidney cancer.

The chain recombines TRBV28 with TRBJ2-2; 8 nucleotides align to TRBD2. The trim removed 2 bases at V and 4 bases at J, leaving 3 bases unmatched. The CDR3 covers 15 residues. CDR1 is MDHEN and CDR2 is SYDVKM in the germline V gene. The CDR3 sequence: CASSLAGGFTGELFF. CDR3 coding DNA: TGTGCCAGCAGTTTAGCGGGGGGTTTCACCGGGGAGCTGTTTTTT.

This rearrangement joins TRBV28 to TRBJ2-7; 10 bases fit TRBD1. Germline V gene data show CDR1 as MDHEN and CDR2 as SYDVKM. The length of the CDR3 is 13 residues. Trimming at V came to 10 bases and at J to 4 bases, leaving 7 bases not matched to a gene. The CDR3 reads CANSRDRGYEQYF. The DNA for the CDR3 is TGTGCCAACTCCCGGGACAGGGGTTACGAGCAGTACTTC.

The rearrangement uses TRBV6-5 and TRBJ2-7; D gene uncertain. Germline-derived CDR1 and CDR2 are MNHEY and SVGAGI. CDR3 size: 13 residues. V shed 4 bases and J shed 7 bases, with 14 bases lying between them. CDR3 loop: CASSFKEVGEQYF. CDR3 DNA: TGTGCCAGCAGTTTCAAAGAGGTTGGAGAGCAGTACTTC.

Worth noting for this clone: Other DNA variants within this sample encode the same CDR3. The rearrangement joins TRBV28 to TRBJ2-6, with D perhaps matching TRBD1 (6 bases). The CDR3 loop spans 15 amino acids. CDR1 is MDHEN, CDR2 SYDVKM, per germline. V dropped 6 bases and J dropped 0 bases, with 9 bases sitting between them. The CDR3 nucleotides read TGTGCCAGCAGGACAGGCGCCTCTGGGGCCAACGTCCTGACTTTC. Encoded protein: CASRTGASGANVLTF.

The CDR3 here is CASSGGATYEQYF. CDR3 DNA sequence: TGTGCCAGCAGTGGAGGGGCTACCTACGAGCAGTACTTC. This chain connects TRBV27 to TRBJ2-7; D may be TRBD2 (6 bases). This CDR3 is 13 amino acids long. CDR1 and CDR2 (germline): MNHEY, SMNVEV (reference sequence). Trimming pared 5 bases from V and 2 bases from J, leaving 10 bases between.

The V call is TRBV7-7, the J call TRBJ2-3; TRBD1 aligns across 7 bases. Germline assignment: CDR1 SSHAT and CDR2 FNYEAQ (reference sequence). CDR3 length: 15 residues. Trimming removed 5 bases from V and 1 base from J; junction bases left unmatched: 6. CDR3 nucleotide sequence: TGTGCCAGCAGCGAGGGACAGCTTCGCACAGATACGCAGTATTTT. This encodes CASSEGQLRTDTQYF.

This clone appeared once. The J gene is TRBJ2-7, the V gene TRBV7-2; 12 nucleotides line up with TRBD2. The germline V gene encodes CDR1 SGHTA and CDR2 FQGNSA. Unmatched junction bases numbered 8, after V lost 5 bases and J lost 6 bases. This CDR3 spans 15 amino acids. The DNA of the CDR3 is TGTGCCAGCAGCCAAATTCTAGCGGGGGGGCGCGAGCAGTACTTC. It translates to CASSQILAGGREQYF. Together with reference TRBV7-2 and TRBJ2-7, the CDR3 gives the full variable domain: GAGVSQSPSNKVTEKGKDVELRCDPISGHTALYWYRQSLGQGLEFLIYFQGNSAPDKSGLPSDRFSAERTGGSVSTLTIQRTQQEDSAVYLCASSQILAGGREQYFGPGTRLTVT.

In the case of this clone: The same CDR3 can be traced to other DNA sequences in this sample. The CDR3 DNA reads as TGTGCCAGCAGTCGGGGGCCTGGAAACACCATATATTTT. It codes for CASSRGPGNTIYF. This sequence joins TRBV6-1 and TRBJ1-3, with D tentatively TRBD1 (6 bases). The CDR3 sequence is 13 residues long. V lost 5 bases and J 2 bases, leaving 7 bases between the germline ends. From germline, CDR1 is MNHNS and CDR2 SASEGT.

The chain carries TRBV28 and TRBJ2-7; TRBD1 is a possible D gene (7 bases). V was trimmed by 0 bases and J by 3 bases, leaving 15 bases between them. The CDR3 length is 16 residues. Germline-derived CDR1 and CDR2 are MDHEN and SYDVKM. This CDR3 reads CASSLWSAGGRYEQYF. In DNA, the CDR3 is TGTGCCAGCAGTTTATGGTCCGCAGGGGGGCGCTACGAGCAGTACTTC.

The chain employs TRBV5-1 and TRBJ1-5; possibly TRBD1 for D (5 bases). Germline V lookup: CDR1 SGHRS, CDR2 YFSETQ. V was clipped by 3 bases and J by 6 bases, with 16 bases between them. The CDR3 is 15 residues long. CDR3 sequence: CASSWAGGDAQPQHF. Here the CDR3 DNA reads TGCGCCAGCAGCTGGGCGGGGGGGGACGCTCAGCCCCAGCATTTT.

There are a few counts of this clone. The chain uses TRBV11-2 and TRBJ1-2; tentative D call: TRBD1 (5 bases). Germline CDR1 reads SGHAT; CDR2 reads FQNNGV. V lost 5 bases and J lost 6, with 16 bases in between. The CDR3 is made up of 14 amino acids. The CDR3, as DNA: TGTGCCAGCAGCAAATCGGCCTTCAGGGATGGCTACACCTTC. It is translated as CASSKSAFRDGYTF.

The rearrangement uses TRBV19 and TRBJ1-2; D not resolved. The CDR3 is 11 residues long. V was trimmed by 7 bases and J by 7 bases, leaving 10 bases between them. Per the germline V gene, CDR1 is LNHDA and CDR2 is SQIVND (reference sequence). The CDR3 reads CASIGARGYTF. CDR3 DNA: TGTGCCAGTATTGGTGCGCGTGGCTACACCTTC.

CDR3 bases: TGTGCCAGCAGTAGCGTGACAGGGGGCACCGGGGAGCTGTTTTTT. Protein product: CASSSVTGGTGELFF. This rearrangement joins TRBV6-1 to TRBJ2-2; TRBD1 agrees at 9 bases. CDR1 is MNHNS and CDR2 is SASEGT in the germline V gene. V lost 5 bases and J lost 4; bases outside the gene matches: 5. CDR3 length: 15 amino acids.

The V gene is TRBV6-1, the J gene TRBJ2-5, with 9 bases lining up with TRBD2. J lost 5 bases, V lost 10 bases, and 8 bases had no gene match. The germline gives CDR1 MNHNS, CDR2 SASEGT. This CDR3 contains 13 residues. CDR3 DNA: TGTGCCACAGTAGCGGGGGCCGGGGAGACCCAGTACTTC. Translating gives CATVAGAGETQYF.

CDR3 loop: CASSSATGLDTQYF. CDR3 DNA sequence: TGTGCCAGCAGCTCCGCTACGGGACTAGATACGCAGTATTTT. The rearrangement joins TRBV7-8 to TRBJ2-3; D may be TRBD2 (6 bases). Germline CDR1 is SGHVS and CDR2 is FQNEAQ. Trimming pared 4 bases from V and 5 bases from J, leaving 13 bases between. The CDR3 sequence is 14 residues long.

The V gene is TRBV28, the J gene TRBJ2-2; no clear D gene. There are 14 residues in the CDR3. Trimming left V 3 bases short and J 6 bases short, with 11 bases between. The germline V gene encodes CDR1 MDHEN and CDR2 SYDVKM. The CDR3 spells CASSLSGEAGELFF. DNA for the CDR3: TGTGCCAGCAGTTTGAGTGGGGAAGCCGGGGAGCTGTTTTTT.